This section outlines one T cell receptor (beta chain) sequence together with its context. The data originate from a study of CD8+CD57+ T cells in acquired aplastic anemia. The V gene lost 0 bases and the J gene lost 2 bases, with 9 bases spanning the gap. This CDR3 region has 15 residues. CDR1 and CDR2 (germline): SGDLS, YYNGEE. Both TCR beta VDJ combination and CDR3 sequence profiling were carried out. Genomic DNA was the template for this profiling. TCRdb re-called the reads through MiXCR, storing one row per CDR3 protein. The sample records under 250,000 distinct CDR3 sequences, around 45% being singletons. Before being chosen for sequencing, patients had shown CD8+CD57+ cell expansion by flow cytometry.

The chain carries TRBV9 and TRBJ1-5; D not certain. Sequenced sample: sorted CD4+, CD8+, or CD8+CD57+ T cells (not recorded which) from PBMCs. The source is a human donor with aplastic anemia. This CDR3 is CASSVGAMGNQPQHF. The CDR3 nucleotides read TGTGCCAGCAGCGTAGGGGCTATGGGCAATCAGCCCCAGCATTTT.